The 19 T cell receptor beta chains listed next were all sequenced from one sample in a study of beta chain features in type 1 diabetes (dated by TCRdb to about 2018). Here is what the overall study found, with its caveats: A moderate but significant shortening of TCRB CDR3 length was observed in type 1 diabetes patients in all four CD4+ subsets.

No antigen has been assigned to these receptors. The protocol used for the library was the immunoSEQ multiplex PCR assay. The High Capacity cDNA Reverse Transcription Kit was used to reverse transcribe all of the isolated RNA, meaning that expressed TCRB transcripts were what got sequenced. Not all clones reach the TCRdb copy of this immuneACCESS table, which keeps in-frame sequences only. Checked studies attribute under half of the gap to unresolved V genes and leave the rest unexplained. For this sample the table gives about 240,000 clones, of which more than 11% were detected only once. The ten largest clones capture approximately 0.018% of the sample. Sample: naive CD4+ T cells from blood. What the cell subset or site label conveys for this sample: true naive CD4+ T cells. These receptors were collected from a man aged 30 to 45 with type 1 diabetes.

The gene calls are TRBV9 and TRBJ1-2; D gene unclear. The length of the CDR3 is 16 residues. Trimming left V 0 bases short and J 0 bases short, with 12 bases between. CDR1 SGDLS and CDR2 YYNGEE come from the germline V gene. The CDR3 reads CASSVDARRTNYGYTF. The CDR3 nucleotides read TGTGCCAGCAGCGTAGACGCCAGGAGGACTAACTATGGCTACACCTTC.

This chain connects TRBV9 to TRBJ2-1; 15 bases match TRBD2. The CDR3 runs 19 residues. Trimming took 0 bases from V and 0 from J; bases not matched to a gene: 4. Germline V gene sequence: CDR1 SGDLS, CDR2 YYNGEE. DNA of the CDR3: TGTGCCAGCAGCGTAGTTGGACTAGCGGGGGGGAGCTCCTACAATGAGCAGTTCTTC. Its translation is CASSVVGLAGGSSYNEQFF.

The chain has TRBV10-3 and TRBJ2-7, with 9 bases matching TRBD1. V shed 8 bases, J shed 1 base, and the junction held 3 bases outside the gene matches. In germline, CDR1 is ENHRY, CDR2 SYGVKD. This CDR3 has 13 residues. The CDR3 DNA is TGTGCCATCCGGGACAGGGTGTCCTACGAGCAGTACTTC. Translation gives CAIRDRVSYEQYF.

Notes on this clone: This same CDR3 is encoded by further DNA sequences in the sample. The gene calls are TRBV5-1 and TRBJ2-5; D is unclear. V lost 5 bases to trimming and J lost 1 base, with 3 bases between them. CDR3 length: 11 residues. The V gene's germline CDR1 is SGHRS and CDR2 YFSETQ. As DNA, the CDR3 is TGCGCCAGCAGAGCCCAAGAGACCCAGTACTTC. Translating it yields CASRAQETQYF.

This clone was found a few times. This chain connects TRBV7-9 to TRBJ2-1; 7 positions match TRBD1. The CDR3 sequence is 15 residues long. CDR1 is SEHNR and CDR2 is FQNEAQ in the germline V gene (reference sequence). V trimming: 5 bases; J trimming: 7 bases; junction bases outside the gene matches: 11. The CDR3 region is CASSAATGKGNEQFF. The DNA of the CDR3 is TGTGCCAGCAGCGCAGCGACAGGGAAAGGGAATGAGCAGTTCTTC.

This chain connects TRBV9 to TRBJ2-6; 12 positions match TRBD2. Germline CDR1 reads SGDLS; CDR2 reads YYNGEE. The CDR3 totals 19 residues. Trimming cost V 0 bases and J 0 bases; bases outside gene matches: 4. CDR3 sequence reads: CASSVAASGGASGANVLTF. CDR3 coding DNA: TGTGCCAGCAGCGTAGCCGCTAGCGGGGGGGCCTCTGGGGCCAACGTCCTGACTTTC.

This clone was seen a few times. The chain recombines TRBV4-1 with TRBJ2-5, with D maybe TRBD1 (5 bases). This CDR3 has 13 amino acids. The germline V and J ends were trimmed by 4 bases and 5 bases, with 11 bases remaining between them. The germline CDR1 and CDR2 sequences are MGHRA and YSYEKL. The CDR3 loop reads CASSPTEAETQYF. CDR3 sequence (DNA): TGCGCCAGCAGCCCGACAGAGGCCGAGACCCAGTACTTC.

This sequence joins TRBV5-1 and TRBJ2-3, with TRBD1 matching 8 bases. Germline CDR1 and CDR2: SGHRS and YFSETQ. The J segment lost 2 bases and the V segment lost 4 bases, leaving 3 bases of the junction unmatched. CDR3 length: 14 residues. Here the CDR3 reads CASSGQGYTDTQYF. The CDR3 DNA reads as TGCGCCAGCAGCGGACAGGGATACACAGATACGCAGTATTTT.

This clone showed up just a few times. The chain uses TRBV30 and TRBJ2-1; D might be TRBD1 (7 bases). The CDR3 is made up of 12 amino acids. In germline, CDR1 is GTSNPN, CDR2 SVGIG (reference sequence). The V end was cut by 3 bases, the J end by 11 bases, with 14 bases between. CDR3 loop: CAWRPQGGKQFF. In nucleotides, the CDR3 is TGTGCCTGGAGACCTCAGGGGGGAAAGCAGTTCTTC.

The chain couples TRBV11-3 to TRBJ2-2, with D uncertain. CDR3 length: 11 residues. V was clipped by 4 bases and J by 6 bases, with 3 bases between them. Germline CDR1 SGHNT, CDR2 YENEEA. This CDR3 is CASSSAGELFF. The CDR3, as DNA: TGTGCCAGCAGCTCCGCCGGGGAGCTGTTTTTT.

This CDR3 is CASTRQGSYNEQFF. CDR3 coding DNA: TGTGCCAGCACCCGACAGGGCTCCTACAATGAGCAGTTCTTC. This sequence joins TRBV6-6 and TRBJ2-1, with TRBD1 identical over 7 bases. The CDR3 covers 14 residues. J was trimmed by 0 bases and V by 7 bases; bases with no gene match: 3. The germline CDR1 and CDR2 sequences are MNHNY and SVGAGI (reference sequence).

The genes are TRBV9 and TRBJ1-2, with a tentative D call TRBD1 (6 bases). The V gene's germline CDR1 is SGDLS and CDR2 YYNGEE. Deletions cut 4 bases from V and 2 bases from J, with 15 bases between. The length of the CDR3 is 15 residues. CDR3 region: CASSPQGIPNYGYTF. CDR3 in DNA: TGTGCCAGCAGCCCACAGGGAATCCCCAACTATGGCTACACCTTC.

This clone was picked up a small number of times. The chain recombines TRBV9 with TRBJ1-2, with a weak D call TRBD1 (6 bases). Trimming pared 4 bases from V and 2 bases from J, leaving 9 bases between. Germline lookup yields CDR1 SGDLS and CDR2 YYNGEE. This CDR3 contains 13 residues. CDR3 in DNA: TGTGCCAGCAGCCGTACAGGGAACTATGGCTACACCTTC. Its translation: CASSRTGNYGYTF.

This clone showed up just a few times. The chain joins TRBV5-1 to TRBJ2-3; 13 positions agree with TRBD2. The CDR3 length is 14 residues. CDR1 SGHRS and CDR2 YFSETQ come from the germline V gene. J lost 8 bases, V lost 4 bases, and 4 bases had no gene match. The CDR3: CASSAGTSGTTQYF. CDR3 nucleotide sequence: TGCGCCAGCAGCGCCGGGACTAGCGGGACTACGCAGTATTTT.

The chain recombines TRBV7-9 with TRBJ1-1, with D maybe TRBD1 (6 bases). Trimming took 2 bases from V and 1 from J, leaving 14 bases between them. The V gene's germline CDR1 is SEHNR and CDR2 FQNEAQ (reference sequence). The CDR3 runs to 16 residues. The CDR3 DNA reads TGTGCCAGCAGCTTACACCGGACAGAGTCGAACACTGAAGCTTTCTTT. It encodes CASSLHRTESNTEAFF.

This clone appeared a few times. This sequence joins TRBV7-9 and TRBJ2-3; TRBD2 matches 13 bases. The CDR3 consists of 15 residues. Germline assignment: CDR1 SEHNR and CDR2 FQNEAQ (reference sequence). V shed 3 bases, J shed 6 bases, and the junction held 3 bases outside the gene matches. This chain's CDR3 is CASSFGLAGADTQYF. In DNA, the CDR3 is TGTGCCAGCAGCTTCGGACTAGCGGGAGCGGATACGCAGTATTTT.

The sample holds a few counts of this clone. The chain uses TRBV7-2 and TRBJ1-5, with a weak D call TRBD1 (5 bases). This CDR3 has 14 amino acids. Germline V gene data show CDR1 as SGHTA and CDR2 as FQGNSA. V was trimmed by 3 bases and J by 0 bases, leaving 6 bases between them. The CDR3: CASSFDSSNQPQHF. CDR3 in DNA: TGTGCCAGCAGCTTCGACAGTAGCAATCAGCCCCAGCATTTT.

This rearrangement joins TRBV29-1 to TRBJ2-5; D not certain. Germline values: CDR1 SQVTM, CDR2 ANQGSEA. Trimming cost V 4 bases and J 0 bases, with 3 bases left between them. CDR3 length: 11 residues. The CDR3 here is CSVVDQETQYF. The CDR3 DNA follows: TGCAGCGTTGTCGACCAAGAGACCCAGTACTTC.

This clone showed up just a few times. The chain is built from TRBV7-9 and TRBJ2-3; TRBD2 is a possible D gene (6 bases). The V gene's germline CDR1 is SEHNR and CDR2 FQNEAQ (reference sequence). Trimming left V 6 bases short and J 3 bases short, with 10 bases between. This CDR3 has 13 amino acids. This chain's CDR3 is CASSSRETDTQYF. As DNA, the CDR3 is TGTGCCAGCAGTAGCCGGGAGACAGATACGCAGTATTTT. Full variable domain (remainder filled in from reference TRBV7-9 and TRBJ2-3): DTGVSQNPRHKITKRGQNVTFRCDPISEHNRLYWYRQTLGQGPEFLTYFQNEAQLEKSRLLSDRFSAERPKGSFSTLEIQRTEQGDSAMYLCASSSRETDTQYFGPGTRLTVL.